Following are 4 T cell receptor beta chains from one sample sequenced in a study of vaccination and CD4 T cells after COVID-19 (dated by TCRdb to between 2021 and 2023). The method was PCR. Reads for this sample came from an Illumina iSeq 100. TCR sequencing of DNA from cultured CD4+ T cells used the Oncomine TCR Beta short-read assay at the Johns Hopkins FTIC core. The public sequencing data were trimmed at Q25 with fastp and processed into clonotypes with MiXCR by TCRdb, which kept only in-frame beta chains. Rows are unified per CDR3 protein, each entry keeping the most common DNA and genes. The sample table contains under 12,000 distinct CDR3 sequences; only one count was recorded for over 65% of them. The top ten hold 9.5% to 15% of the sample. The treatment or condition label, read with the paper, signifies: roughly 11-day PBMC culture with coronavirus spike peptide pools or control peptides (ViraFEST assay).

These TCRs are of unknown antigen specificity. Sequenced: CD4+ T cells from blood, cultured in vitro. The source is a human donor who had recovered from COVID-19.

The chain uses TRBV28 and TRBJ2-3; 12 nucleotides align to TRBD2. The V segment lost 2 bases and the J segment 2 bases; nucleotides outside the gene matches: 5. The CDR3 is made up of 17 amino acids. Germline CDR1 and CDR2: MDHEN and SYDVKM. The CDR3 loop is CASSLRTSGTFTDTQYF. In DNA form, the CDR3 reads TGTGCCAGCAGTTTAAGGACTAGCGGGACGTTCACAGATACGCAGTATTTT.

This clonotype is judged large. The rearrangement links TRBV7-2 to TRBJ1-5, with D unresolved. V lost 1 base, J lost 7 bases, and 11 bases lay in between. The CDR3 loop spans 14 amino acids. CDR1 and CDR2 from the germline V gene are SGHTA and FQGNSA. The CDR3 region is CASSLEGFGQPQHF. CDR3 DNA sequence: TGTGCCAGCAGCTTAGAAGGGTTCGGGCAGCCCCAGCATTTT.

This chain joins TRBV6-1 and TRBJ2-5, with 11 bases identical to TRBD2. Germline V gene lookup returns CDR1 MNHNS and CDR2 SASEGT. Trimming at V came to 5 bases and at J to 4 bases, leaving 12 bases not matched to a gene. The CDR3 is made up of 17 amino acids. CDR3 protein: CASSLSPRLAGLETQYF. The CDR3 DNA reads TGTGCCAGCAGTCTCTCCCCAAGACTAGCGGGATTAGAGACCCAGTACTTC.

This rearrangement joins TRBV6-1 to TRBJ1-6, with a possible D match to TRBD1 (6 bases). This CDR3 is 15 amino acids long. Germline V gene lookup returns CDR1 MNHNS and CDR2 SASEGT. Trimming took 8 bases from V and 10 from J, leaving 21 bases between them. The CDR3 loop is CASARQGRNGSPLHF. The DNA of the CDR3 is TGTGCCAGCGCCCGGCAGGGGAGAAACGGGTCACCCCTCCACTTT.